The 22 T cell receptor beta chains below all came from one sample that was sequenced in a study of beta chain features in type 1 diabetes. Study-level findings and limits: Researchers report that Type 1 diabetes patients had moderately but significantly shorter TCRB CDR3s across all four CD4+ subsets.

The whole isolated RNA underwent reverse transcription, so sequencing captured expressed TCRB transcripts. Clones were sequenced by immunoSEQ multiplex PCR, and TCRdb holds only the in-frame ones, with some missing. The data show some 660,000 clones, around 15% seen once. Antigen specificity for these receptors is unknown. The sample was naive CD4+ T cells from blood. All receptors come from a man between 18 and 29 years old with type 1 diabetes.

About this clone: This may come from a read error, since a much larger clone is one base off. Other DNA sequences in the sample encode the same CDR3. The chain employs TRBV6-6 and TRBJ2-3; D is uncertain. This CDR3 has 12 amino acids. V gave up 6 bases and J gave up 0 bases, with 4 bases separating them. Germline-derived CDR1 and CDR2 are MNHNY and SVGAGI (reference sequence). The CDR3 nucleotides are TGTGCCAGCAGCTCTAGCACAGATACGCAGTATTTT. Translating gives CASSSSTDTQYF.

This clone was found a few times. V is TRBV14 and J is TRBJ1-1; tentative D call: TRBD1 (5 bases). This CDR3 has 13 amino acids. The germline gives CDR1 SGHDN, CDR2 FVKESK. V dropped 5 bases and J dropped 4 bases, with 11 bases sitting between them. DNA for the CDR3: TGTGCCAGCAGCGTCGGGAGGGGCACTGAAGCTTTCTTT. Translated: CASSVGRGTEAFF.

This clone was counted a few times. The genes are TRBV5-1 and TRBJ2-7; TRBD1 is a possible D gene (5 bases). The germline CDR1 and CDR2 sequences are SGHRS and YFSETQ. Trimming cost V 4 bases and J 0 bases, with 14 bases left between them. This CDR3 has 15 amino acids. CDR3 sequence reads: CASSPDTQPSYEQYF. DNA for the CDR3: TGCGCCAGCAGCCCGGACACCCAACCCTCCTACGAGCAGTACTTC.

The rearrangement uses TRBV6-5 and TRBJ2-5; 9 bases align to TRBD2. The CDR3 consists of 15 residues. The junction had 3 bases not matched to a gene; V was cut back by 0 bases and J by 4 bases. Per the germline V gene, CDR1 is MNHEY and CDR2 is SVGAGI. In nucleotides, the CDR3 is TGTGCCAGCAGTTACTCGACTAGCGGAGGAGAGACCCAGTACTTC. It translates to CASSYSTSGGETQYF.

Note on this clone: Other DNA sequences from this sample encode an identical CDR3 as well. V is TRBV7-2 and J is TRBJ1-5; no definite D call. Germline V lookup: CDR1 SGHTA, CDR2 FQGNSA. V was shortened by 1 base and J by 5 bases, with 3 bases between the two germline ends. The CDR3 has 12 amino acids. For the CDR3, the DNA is TGTGCCAGCAGCTTAGTGGATCAGCCCCAGCATTTT. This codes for CASSLVDQPQHF.

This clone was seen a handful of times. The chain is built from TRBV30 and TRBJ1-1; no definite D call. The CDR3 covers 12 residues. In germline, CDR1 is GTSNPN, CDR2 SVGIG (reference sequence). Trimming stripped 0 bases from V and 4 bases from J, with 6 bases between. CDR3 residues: CAWSVISTEAFF. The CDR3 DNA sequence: TGTGCCTGGAGTGTAATAAGCACTGAAGCTTTCTTT.

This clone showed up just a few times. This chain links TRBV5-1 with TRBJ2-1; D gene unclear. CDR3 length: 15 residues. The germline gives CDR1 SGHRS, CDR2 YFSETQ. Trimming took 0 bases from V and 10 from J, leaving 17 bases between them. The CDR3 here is CASSLASNPINEQFF. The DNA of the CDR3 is TGCGCCAGCAGCTTGGCCAGTAACCCGATAAACGAGCAGTTCTTC. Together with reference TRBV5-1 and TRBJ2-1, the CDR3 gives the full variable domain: KAGVTQTPRYLIKTRGQQVTLSCSPISGHRSVSWYQQTPGQGLQFLFEYFSETQRNKGNFPGRFSGRQFSNSRSEMNVSTLELGDSALYLCASSLASNPINEQFFGPGTRLTVL.

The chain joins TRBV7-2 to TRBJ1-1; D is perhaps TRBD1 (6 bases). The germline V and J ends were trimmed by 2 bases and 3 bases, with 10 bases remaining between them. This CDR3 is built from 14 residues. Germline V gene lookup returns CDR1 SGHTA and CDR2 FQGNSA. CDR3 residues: CASSLPQGYTEAFF. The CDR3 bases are TGTGCCAGCAGCTTACCACAGGGTTACACTGAAGCTTTCTTT.

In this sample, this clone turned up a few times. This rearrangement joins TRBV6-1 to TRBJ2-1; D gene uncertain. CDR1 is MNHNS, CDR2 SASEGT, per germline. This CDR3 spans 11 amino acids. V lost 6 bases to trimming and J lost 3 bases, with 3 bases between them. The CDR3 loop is CASSNYNEQFF. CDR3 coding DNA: TGTGCCAGCAGCAACTACAATGAGCAGTTCTTC.

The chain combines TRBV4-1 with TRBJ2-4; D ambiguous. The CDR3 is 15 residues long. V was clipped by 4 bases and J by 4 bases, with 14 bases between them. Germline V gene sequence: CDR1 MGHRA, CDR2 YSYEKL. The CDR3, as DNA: TGCGCCAGCAGCCCGATTGAGAGCAGAAAAAACATTCAGTACTTC. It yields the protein CASSPIESRKNIQYF.

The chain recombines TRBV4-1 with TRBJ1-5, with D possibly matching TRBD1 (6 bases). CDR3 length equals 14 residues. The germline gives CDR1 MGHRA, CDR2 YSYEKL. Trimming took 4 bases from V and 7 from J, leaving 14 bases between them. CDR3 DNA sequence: TGCGCCAGCAGCCTCCGACAGGTAGGACAGCCCCAGCATTTT. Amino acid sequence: CASSLRQVGQPQHF.

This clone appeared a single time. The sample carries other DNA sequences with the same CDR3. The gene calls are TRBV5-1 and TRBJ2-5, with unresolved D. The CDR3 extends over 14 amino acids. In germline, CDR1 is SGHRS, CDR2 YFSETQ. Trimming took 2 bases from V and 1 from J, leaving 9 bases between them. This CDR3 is CASSFGRLQETQYF. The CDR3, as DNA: TGCGCCAGCAGCTTCGGGCGCCTCCAAGAGACCCAGTACTTC.

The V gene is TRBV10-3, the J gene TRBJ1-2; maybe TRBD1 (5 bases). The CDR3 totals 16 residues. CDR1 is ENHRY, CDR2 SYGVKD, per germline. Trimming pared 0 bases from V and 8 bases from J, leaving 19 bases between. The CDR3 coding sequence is TGTGCCATCAGTGAGTCTGACACAGGATCGGAAGGAGGCTACACCTTC. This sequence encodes CAISESDTGSEGGYTF.

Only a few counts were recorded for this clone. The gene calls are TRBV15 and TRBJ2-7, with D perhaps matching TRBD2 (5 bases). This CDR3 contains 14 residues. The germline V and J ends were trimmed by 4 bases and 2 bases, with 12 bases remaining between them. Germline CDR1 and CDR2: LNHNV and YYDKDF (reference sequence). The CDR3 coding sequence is TGTGCCACCAGCATTCTCGAGGGAGCCTACGAGCAGTACTTC. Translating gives CATSILEGAYEQYF.

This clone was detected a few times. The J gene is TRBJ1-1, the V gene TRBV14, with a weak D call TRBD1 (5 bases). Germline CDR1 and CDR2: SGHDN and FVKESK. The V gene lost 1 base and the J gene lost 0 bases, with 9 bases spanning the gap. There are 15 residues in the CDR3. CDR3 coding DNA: TGTGCCAGCAGCCAAGCTGACAGAATGAACACTGAAGCTTTCTTT. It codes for CASSQADRMNTEAFF.

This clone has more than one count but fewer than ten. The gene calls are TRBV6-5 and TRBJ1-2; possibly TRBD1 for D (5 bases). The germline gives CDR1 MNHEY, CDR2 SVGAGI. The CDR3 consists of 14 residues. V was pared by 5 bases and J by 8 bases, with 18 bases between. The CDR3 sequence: CASSQGRLRSGYTF. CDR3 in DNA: TGTGCCAGCAGTCAGGGACGTTTGAGGAGCGGCTACACCTTC.

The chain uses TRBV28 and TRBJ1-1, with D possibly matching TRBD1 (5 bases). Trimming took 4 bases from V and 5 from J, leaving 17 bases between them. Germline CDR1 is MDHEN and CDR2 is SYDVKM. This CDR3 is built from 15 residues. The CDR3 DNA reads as TGTGCCAGCAGTTCCGAAGGGGTAGGAGGGACTGAAGCTTTCTTT. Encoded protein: CASSSEGVGGTEAFF.

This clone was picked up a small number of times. CDR3 sequence (DNA): TGTGCCATCAGGTCCACAGGGGCCTCGGGAGACATTCAGTACTTC. It translates to CAIRSTGASGDIQYF. The chain links TRBV10-3 to TRBJ2-4; tentatively, D is TRBD1 (7 bases). Germline CDR1 is ENHRY and CDR2 is SYGVKD. The CDR3 sequence is 15 residues long. Trimming took off 6 bases at V and 8 bases at J, with 20 bases between the two ends.

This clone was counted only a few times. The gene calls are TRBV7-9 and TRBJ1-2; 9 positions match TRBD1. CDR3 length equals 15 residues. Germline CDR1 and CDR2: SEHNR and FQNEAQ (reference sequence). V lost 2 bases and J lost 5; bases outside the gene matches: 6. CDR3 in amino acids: CASSLLGTGRYGYTF. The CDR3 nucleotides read TGTGCCAGCAGCTTACTAGGGACAGGGAGGTATGGCTACACCTTC.

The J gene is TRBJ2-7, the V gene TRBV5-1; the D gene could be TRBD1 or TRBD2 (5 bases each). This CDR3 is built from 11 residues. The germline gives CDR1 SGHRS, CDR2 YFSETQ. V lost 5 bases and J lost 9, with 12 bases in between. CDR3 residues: CASRGTGMQYF. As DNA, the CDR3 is TGCGCCAGCAGGGGGACGGGGATGCAGTACTTC.

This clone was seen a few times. The CDR3 bases are TGTGCCAGCAGTTACTCAAAGATCACTGAAGCTTTCTTT. This codes for CASSYSKITEAFF. The chain joins TRBV6-5 to TRBJ1-1; D unresolved. V was trimmed by 0 bases and J by 4 bases, leaving 6 bases between them. The V gene's germline CDR1 is MNHEY and CDR2 SVGAGI. This CDR3 contains 13 residues.

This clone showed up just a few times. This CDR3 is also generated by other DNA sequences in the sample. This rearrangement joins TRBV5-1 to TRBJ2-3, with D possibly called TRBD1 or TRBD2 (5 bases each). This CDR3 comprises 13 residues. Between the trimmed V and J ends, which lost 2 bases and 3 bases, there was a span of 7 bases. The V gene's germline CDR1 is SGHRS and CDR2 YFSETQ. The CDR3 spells CASSFEGTDTQYF. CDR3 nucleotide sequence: TGCGCCAGCAGCTTTGAGGGGACAGATACGCAGTATTTT.